These 21 T cell receptor beta chains came from one sample sequenced in a study of blood T cell repertoires in COVID-19. Sequencing used immunoSEQ multiplex PCR; TCRdb keeps in-frame clones, though not all of them. The data hold 200,000 to 250,000 clones, with 80% observed a single time. Sequencing used peripheral blood. Receptors were obtained from a woman between 65 and 79 years old with acute or convalescent COVID-19.

The chain links TRBV14 to TRBJ2-5, with TRBD1 identical over 10 bases. Germline CDR1 reads SGHDN; CDR2 reads FVKESK. Trimming took 1 base from V and 5 from J; bases not matched to a gene: 10. The CDR3 covers 17 residues. CDR3 sequence reads: CASSQARRQGAPETQYF. The CDR3 DNA reads TGTGCCAGCAGCCAAGCCCGGAGACAGGGGGCGCCGGAGACCCAGTACTTC.

This clone was detected only a few times. V gene TRBV19 combines with J gene TRBJ2-4, with D tentatively TRBD2 (6 bases). Germline CDR1 is LNHDA and CDR2 is SQIVND (reference sequence). Trimming took off 4 bases at V and 6 bases at J, with 13 bases between the two ends. The CDR3 has 14 residues. The CDR3 coding sequence is TGTGCCAGTAGTAATCCGGGAGAGCGAAACATTCAGTACTTC. This codes for CASSNPGERNIQYF.

V is TRBV19 and J is TRBJ2-1; 11 bases agree with TRBD2. This CDR3 region has 16 residues. The V and J ends lost 5 bases and 9 bases, in that order; junction bases with no gene match: 12. The V gene's germline CDR1 is LNHDA and CDR2 SQIVND (reference sequence). The CDR3 DNA reads as TGTGCCAGTAGTTTCACGTTAGCGGGGGGGCGTCCTGAGCAGTTCTTC. It translates to CASSFTLAGGRPEQFF.

The chain links TRBV19 to TRBJ2-6, with 12 positions matching TRBD2. V trimming: 5 bases; J trimming: 0 bases; junction bases outside the gene matches: 5. The CDR3 has 18 residues. The germline V gene encodes CDR1 LNHDA and CDR2 SQIVND (reference sequence). The CDR3 DNA is TGTGCCAGTAGTGCTGGACTAGCGGGGAACTCTGGGGCCAACGTCCTGACTTTC. As protein: CASSAGLAGNSGANVLTF.

The chain uses TRBV19 and TRBJ1-5; maybe TRBD1 (5 bases). Trimming removed 7 bases from V and 2 bases from J, with 12 bases in between. The length of the CDR3 is 14 residues. Per the germline V gene, CDR1 is LNHDA and CDR2 is SQIVND (reference sequence). The CDR3 sequence is CASIQGYGNQPQHF. CDR3 DNA sequence: TGTGCCAGTATCCAGGGCTATGGCAATCAGCCCCAGCATTTT.

The rearrangement links TRBV5-1 to TRBJ2-3; D might be TRBD2 (6 bases). Trimming removed 7 bases from V and 0 bases from J, with 18 bases in between. Germline V gene lookup returns CDR1 SGHRS and CDR2 YFSETQ. The CDR3 runs to 16 residues. The DNA for the CDR3 is TGCGCCAGCTGTTCCGGCAGGGAGGTTAGCACAGATACGCAGTATTTT. This gives the protein CASCSGREVSTDTQYF.

The V and J genes are TRBV11-2 and TRBJ1-2; D unclear. CDR1 is SGHAT and CDR2 is FQNNGV in the germline V gene. The CDR3 runs 12 residues. Trimming shortened V by 3 bases and J by 4 bases, and 6 bases separated the two germline ends. The CDR3 reads CASSFSSYGYTF. The CDR3 nucleotides are TGTGCCAGCAGCTTTTCCAGCTATGGCTACACCTTC.

The rearrangement joins TRBV15 to TRBJ1-3; 8 bases are shared with TRBD1. Trimming at V came to 1 base and at J to 11 bases, leaving 13 bases not matched to a gene. Germline CDR1 reads LNHNV; CDR2 reads YYDKDF (reference sequence). This CDR3 spans 16 amino acids. CDR3 in amino acids: CATSRGRQGRSVAIYF. CDR3 nucleotides: TGTGCCACCAGCAGAGGAAGACAGGGGCGATCAGTAGCCATATATTTT.

The chain combines TRBV6-5 with TRBJ1-1, with 7 bases identical to TRBD1. The V and J ends lost 2 bases and 7 bases, in that order; junction bases with no gene match: 13. The CDR3 sequence is 16 residues long. Germline CDR1 reads MNHEY; CDR2 reads SVGAGI. In DNA, the CDR3 is TGTGCCAGCAGTTACCACCAGACAGGGAAAGGGGATGAAGCTTTCTTT. It translates to CASSYHQTGKGDEAFF.

This clone was seen more than once but under ten times. The chain joins TRBV5-1 to TRBJ2-7, with 9 positions matching TRBD1. The CDR3 sequence is 18 residues long. J lost 7 bases, V lost 2 bases, and 19 bases had no gene match. The germline gives CDR1 SGHRS, CDR2 YFSETQ. Here the CDR3 DNA reads TGCGCCAGCAGCTTACTCCCATCCGACAGGGGGAGTCTGGGGGAGCAGTACTTC. This translates into CASSLLPSDRGSLGEQYF.

The V and J genes are TRBV7-9 and TRBJ2-5; 11 bases match TRBD2. Per the germline V gene, CDR1 is SEHNR and CDR2 is FQNEAQ (reference sequence). V lost 2 bases and J lost 5; bases outside the gene matches: 7. This CDR3 is 16 amino acids long. CDR3 nucleotides: TGTGCCAGCAGCTTAAAAACTAGCGGGGGTAGGGAGACCCAGTACTTC. Translation: CASSLKTSGGRETQYF.

The chain uses TRBV4-1 and TRBJ2-1; D is unclear. V gave up 1 base and J gave up 5 bases, with 12 bases separating them. CDR3 length equals 15 residues. Germline CDR1 and CDR2: MGHRA and YSYEKL. The CDR3 nucleotides read TGCGCCAGCAGCCAAGTCGGTCCTGCTAACAATGAGCAGTTCTTC. Its translation is CASSQVGPANNEQFF.

V and J are TRBV5-1 and TRBJ2-2; 8 positions match TRBD1. The CDR3 contains 14 residues. From germline, CDR1 is SGHRS and CDR2 YFSETQ. J gave up 7 bases and V 5 bases, and 7 bases lay outside the gene matches. CDR3 residues: CASRLDRVNGELFF. DNA of the CDR3: TGCGCCAGCAGGCTGGACAGGGTTAACGGGGAGCTGTTTTTT.

The chain uses TRBV4-1 and TRBJ1-4, with unresolved D. The CDR3 runs to 17 residues. The V gene lost 3 bases and the J gene lost 10 bases, with 24 bases spanning the gap. Looked up from germline, CDR1 is MGHRA and CDR2 is YSYEKL. The CDR3 sequence is CASSQVGLGDSLPKLFF. The CDR3 bases are TGCGCCAGCAGCCAGGTGGGTTTAGGCGACTCCCTTCCAAAACTGTTTTTT.

This chain joins TRBV6-2 or TRBV6-3 and TRBJ2-3; D gene ambiguous. Germline V gene sequence: CDR1 MNHEY, CDR2 SVGEGT. The CDR3 is 14 residues long. V was shortened by 2 bases and J by 5 bases, with 11 bases between the two germline ends. This chain's CDR3 is CASSYSLGQDTQYF. DNA for the CDR3: TGTGCCAGCAGTTACAGCCTAGGTCAAGATACGCAGTATTTT.

This clone appeared a single time. The chain combines TRBV5-6 with TRBJ1-5; no clear D. CDR3 size: 14 residues. Germline V lookup: CDR1 SGHDT, CDR2 YYEEEE. Trimming removed 0 bases at V and 4 bases at J, with 8 bases between. DNA for the CDR3: TGTGCCAGCAGCTTGGTGGGCTATAATCAGCCCCAGCATTTT. The encoded protein is CASSLVGYNQPQHF. Based on the CDR3 plus reference TRBV5-6 and TRBJ1-5, the full variable domain is DAGVTQSPTHLIKTRGQQVTLRCSPKSGHDTVSWYQQALGQGPQFIFQYYEEEERQRGNFPDRFSGHQFPNYSSELNVNALLLGDSALYLCASSLVGYNQPQHFGDGTRLSIL.

This clone was detected a few times. This rearrangement joins TRBV30 to TRBJ1-6; D unclear. The V and J ends lost 1 base and 7 bases respectively, with 11 bases between them. CDR1 is GTSNPN, CDR2 SVGIG, per germline (reference sequence). The CDR3 covers 14 residues. In nucleotides, the CDR3 is TGTGCCTGGAGTGCGGAGGGATGGAATTCACCCCTCCACTTT. This sequence encodes CAWSAEGWNSPLHF.

The rearrangement uses TRBV27 and TRBJ2-2, with 12 bases aligning to TRBD1. Germline loops: CDR1 MNHEY, CDR2 SMNVEV (reference sequence). J was trimmed by 6 bases and V by 7 bases; bases with no gene match: 9. The length of the CDR3 is 16 residues. DNA of the CDR3: TGTGCCAGCAAATCACGTGGGACAGGGGGCTCCGGGGAGCTGTTTTTT. It specifies CASKSRGTGGSGELFF.

This chain joins TRBV6-2 or TRBV6-3 and TRBJ2-7, with 11 bases lining up with TRBD2. With V trimmed by 5 bases and J by 5 bases, 8 bases remained unmatched. Germline V gene lookup returns CDR1 MNHEY and CDR2 SVGEGT. CDR3 length: 15 amino acids. CDR3 DNA: TGTGCCAGCAGTCAAACCGGGACTAGCGGCCACGAGCAGTACTTC. This sequence encodes CASSQTGTSGHEQYF.

V and J are TRBV4-3 and TRBJ2-5; TRBD1 agrees at 8 bases. Germline V lookup: CDR1 LGHNA, CDR2 YSLEER. The CDR3 is 16 residues long. V shed 0 bases and J 5 bases; nucleotides not matched to a gene: 8. The CDR3 here is CASSQDRTGTWETQYF. CDR3 nucleotide sequence: TGCGCCAGCAGCCAAGATAGGACAGGGACATGGGAGACCCAGTACTTC.

The CDR3 DNA reads TGTGCCAGCAGGACTAGCGGGGGGGCGACTAGCCAAGAGACCCAGTACTTC. As protein: CASRTSGGATSQETQYF. V gene TRBV2 combines with J gene TRBJ2-5; 14 bases are a match to TRBD2. This CDR3 is built from 17 residues. V dropped 6 bases and J dropped 1; count of bases not matched to a gene: 7. Germline assignment: CDR1 SNHLY and CDR2 FYNNEI. Full variable domain (outside the CDR3, taken from reference TRBV2 and TRBJ2-5): EPEVTQTPSHQVTQMGQEVILRCVPISNHLYFYWYRQILGQKVEFLVSFYNNEISEKSEIFDDQFSVERPDGSNFTLKIRSTKLEDSAMYFCASRTSGGATSQETQYFGPGTRLLVL.